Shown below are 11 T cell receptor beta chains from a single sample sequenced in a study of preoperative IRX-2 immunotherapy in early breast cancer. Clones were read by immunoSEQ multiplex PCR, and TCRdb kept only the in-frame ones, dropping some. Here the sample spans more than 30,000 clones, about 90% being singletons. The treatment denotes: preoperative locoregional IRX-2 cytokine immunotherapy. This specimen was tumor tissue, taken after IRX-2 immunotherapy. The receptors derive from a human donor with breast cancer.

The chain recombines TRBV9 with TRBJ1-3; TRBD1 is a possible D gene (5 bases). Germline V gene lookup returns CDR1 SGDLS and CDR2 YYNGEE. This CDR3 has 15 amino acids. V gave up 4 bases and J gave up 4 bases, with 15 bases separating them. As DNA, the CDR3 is TGTGCCAGCAGCTTAGGGGTAGGGGTCGGAAACACCATATATTTT. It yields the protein CASSLGVGVGNTIYF.

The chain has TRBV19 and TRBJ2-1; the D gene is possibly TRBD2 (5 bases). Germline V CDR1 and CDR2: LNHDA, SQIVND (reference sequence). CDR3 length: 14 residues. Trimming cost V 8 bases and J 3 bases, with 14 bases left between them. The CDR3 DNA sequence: TGTGCCAGTGACCCGGGATTCGACTACAATGAGCAGTTCTTC. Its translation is CASDPGFDYNEQFF.

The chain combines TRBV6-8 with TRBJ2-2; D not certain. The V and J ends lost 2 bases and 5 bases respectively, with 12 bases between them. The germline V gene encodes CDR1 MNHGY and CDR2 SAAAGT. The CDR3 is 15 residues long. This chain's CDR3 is CASSYGPFTTGELFF. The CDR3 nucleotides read TGTGCCAGCAGTTACGGTCCGTTTACTACCGGGGAGCTGTTTTTT.

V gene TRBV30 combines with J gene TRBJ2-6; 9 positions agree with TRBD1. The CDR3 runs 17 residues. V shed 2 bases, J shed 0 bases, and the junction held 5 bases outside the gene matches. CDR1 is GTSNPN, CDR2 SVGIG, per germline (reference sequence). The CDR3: CAWSPGQGSSGANVLTF. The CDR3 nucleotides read TGTGCCTGGAGTCCCGGACAGGGGAGCTCTGGGGCCAACGTCCTGACTTTC.

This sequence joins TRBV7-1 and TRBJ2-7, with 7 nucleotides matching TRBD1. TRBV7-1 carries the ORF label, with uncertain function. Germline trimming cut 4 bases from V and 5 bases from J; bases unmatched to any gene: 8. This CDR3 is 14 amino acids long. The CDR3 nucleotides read TGTGCCAGCAGCTTAGGTGGGACAGTAGACGAGCAGTACTTC. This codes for CASSLGGTVDEQYF.

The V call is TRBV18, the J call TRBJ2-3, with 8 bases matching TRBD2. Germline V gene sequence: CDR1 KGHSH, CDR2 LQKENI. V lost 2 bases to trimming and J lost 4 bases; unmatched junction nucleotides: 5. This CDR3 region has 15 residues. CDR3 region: CASSPETSVADTQYF. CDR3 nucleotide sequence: TGTGCCAGCTCACCAGAGACTAGCGTCGCAGATACGCAGTATTTT.

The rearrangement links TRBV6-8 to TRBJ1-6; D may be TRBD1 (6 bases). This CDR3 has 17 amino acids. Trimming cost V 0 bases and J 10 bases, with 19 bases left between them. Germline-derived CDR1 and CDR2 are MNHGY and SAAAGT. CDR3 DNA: TGTGCCAGCAGTTACTCACGGAGGGGGTTTGGGAAGTCACCCCTCCACTTT. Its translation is CASSYSRRGFGKSPLHF.

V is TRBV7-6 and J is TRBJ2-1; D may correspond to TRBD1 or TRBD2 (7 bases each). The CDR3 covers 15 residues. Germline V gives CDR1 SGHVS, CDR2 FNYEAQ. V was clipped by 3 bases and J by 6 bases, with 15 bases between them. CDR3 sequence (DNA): TGTGCCAGCAGCTTTTTAGGGGGCGGGGGCAATGAGCAGTTCTTC. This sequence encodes CASSFLGGGGNEQFF.

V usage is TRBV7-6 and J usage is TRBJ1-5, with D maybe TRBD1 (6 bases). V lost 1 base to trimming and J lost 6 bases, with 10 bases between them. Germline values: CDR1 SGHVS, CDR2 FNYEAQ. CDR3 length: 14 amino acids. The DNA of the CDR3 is TGTGCCAGCAGCTTAGATGCGGGGGCTCAGCCCCAGCATTTT. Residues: CASSLDAGAQPQHF.

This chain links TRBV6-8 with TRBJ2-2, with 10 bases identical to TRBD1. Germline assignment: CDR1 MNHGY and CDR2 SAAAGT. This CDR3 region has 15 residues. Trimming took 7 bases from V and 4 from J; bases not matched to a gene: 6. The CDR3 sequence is CASNRQGAGTGELFF. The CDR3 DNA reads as TGTGCCAGCAACCGACAGGGGGCCGGCACCGGGGAGCTGTTTTTT.

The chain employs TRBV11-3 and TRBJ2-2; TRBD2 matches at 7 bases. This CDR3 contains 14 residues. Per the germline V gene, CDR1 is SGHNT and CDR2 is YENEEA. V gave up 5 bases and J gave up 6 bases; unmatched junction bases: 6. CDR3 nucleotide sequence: TGTGCCAGCAGCCACCCTGGACTAGCCGGGGAGCTGTTTTTT. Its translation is CASSHPGLAGELFF.